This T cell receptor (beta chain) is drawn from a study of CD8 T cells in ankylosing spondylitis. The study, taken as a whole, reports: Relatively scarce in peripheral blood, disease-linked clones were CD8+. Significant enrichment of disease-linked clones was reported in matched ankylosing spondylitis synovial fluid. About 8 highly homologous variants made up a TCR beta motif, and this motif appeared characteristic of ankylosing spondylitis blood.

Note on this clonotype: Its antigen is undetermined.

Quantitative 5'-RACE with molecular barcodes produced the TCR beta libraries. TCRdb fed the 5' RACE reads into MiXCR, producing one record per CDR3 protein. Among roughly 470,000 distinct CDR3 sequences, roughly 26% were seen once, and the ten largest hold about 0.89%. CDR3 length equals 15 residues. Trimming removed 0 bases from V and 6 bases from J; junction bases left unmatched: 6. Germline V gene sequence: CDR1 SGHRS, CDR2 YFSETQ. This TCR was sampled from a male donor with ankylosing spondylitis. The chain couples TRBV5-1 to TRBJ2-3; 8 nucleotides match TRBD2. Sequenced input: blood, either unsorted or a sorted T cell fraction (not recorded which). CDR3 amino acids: CASSLDVGRVDTQYF. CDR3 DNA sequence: TGCGCCAGCAGCTTGGACGTCGGGAGGGTCGATACGCAGTATTTT.